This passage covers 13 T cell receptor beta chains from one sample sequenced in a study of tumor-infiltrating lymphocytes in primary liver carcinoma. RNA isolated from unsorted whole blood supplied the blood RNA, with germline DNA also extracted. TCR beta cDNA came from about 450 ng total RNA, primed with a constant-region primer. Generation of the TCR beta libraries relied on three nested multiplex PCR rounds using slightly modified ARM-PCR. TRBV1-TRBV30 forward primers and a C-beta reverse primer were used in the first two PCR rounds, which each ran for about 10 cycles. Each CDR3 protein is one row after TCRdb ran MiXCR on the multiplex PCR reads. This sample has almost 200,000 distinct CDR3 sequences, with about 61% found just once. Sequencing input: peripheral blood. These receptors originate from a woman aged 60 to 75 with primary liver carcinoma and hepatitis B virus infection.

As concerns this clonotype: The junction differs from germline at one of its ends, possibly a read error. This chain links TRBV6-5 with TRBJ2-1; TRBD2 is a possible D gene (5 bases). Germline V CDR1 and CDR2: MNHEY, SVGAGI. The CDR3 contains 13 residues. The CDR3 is CVSSHALDGEQFF. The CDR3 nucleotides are TGTGTCAGCAGCCACGCACTAGACGGTGAGCAGTTCTTC.

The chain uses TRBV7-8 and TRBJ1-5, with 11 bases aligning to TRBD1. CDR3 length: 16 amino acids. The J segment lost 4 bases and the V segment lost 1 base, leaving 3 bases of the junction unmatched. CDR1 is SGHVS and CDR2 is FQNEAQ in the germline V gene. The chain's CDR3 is CASSLGDRGFNQPQHF. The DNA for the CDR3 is TGTGCCAGCAGCTTAGGGGACAGGGGGTTTAATCAGCCCCAGCATTTT.

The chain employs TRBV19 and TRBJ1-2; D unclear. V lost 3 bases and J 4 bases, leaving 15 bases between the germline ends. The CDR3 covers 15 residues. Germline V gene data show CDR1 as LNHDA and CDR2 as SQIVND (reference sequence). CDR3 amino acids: CASSINRGDSYGYTF. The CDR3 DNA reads TGTGCCAGTAGTATCAACAGAGGAGATAGCTATGGCTACACCTTC.

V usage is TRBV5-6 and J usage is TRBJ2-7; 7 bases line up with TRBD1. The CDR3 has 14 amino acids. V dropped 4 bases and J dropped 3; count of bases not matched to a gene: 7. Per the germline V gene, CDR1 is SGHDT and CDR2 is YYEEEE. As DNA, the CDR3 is TGTGCCAGCAGCGCCTGGGACAGACTCTACGAGCAGTACTTC. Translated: CASSAWDRLYEQYF.

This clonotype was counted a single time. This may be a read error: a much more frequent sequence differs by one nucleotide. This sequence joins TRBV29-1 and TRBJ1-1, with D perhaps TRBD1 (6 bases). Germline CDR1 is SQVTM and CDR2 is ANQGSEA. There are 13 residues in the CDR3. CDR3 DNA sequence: TGCAGCGCGGACAGTGGTATGAACACTGAAACTTTCTTT. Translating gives CSADSGMNTETFF. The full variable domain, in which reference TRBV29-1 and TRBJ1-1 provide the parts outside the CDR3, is SAVISQKPSRDICQRGTSLTIQCQVDSQVTMMFWYRQQPGQSLTLIATANQGSEATYESGFVIDKFPISRPNLTFSTLTVSNMSPEDSSIYLCSADSGMNTETFFGQGTRLTVV.

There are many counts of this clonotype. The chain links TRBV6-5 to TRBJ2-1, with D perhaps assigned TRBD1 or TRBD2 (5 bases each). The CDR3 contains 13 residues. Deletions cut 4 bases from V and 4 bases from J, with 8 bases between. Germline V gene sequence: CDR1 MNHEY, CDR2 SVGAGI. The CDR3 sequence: CASSSGRYNEQFF. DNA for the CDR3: TGTGCCAGCAGTTCGGGACGGTACAATGAGCAGTTCTTC.

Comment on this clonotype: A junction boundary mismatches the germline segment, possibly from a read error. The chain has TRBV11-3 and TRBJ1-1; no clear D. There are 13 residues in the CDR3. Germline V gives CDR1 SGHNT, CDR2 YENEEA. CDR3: CACSPSPESRAFF. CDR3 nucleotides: TGTGCCTGCAGCCCCTCCCCGGAGAGCAGGGCTTTCTTT. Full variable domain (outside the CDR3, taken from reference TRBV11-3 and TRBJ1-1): EAGVVQSPRYKIIEKKQPVAFWCNPISGHNTLYWYLQNLGQGPELLIRYENEEAVDDSQLPKDRFSAERLKGVDSTLKIQPAELGDSAVYLCACSPSPESRAFFGQGTRLTVV.

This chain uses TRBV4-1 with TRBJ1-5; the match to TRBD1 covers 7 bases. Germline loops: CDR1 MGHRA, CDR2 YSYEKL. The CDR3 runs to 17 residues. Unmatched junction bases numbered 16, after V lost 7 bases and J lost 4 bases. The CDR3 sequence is CASNPAGKGGFNQPQHF. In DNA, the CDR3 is TGCGCCAGCAACCCGGCCGGGAAAGGGGGCTTTAATCAGCCCCAGCATTTT.

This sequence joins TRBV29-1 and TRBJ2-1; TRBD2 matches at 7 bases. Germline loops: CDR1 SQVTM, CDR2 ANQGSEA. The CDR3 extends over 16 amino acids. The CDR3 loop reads CNAADPTSELYNEQFF. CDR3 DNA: TGCAATGCTGCAGACCCCACTAGCGAACTATACAATGAGCAGTTCTTC.

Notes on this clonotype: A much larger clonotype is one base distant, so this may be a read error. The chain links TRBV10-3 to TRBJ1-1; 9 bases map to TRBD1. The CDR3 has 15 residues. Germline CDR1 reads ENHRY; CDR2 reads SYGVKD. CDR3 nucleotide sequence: TGTGCCATCAGTGACCCCGGGACAGGGACAACTGAAGTTTTCTTT. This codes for CAISDPGTGTTEVFF.

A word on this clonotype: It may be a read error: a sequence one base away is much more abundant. The DNA of the CDR3 is TGTGCCAGCACCACAGGGCCCAACTATGGCTACACCTTC. Translation gives CASTTGPNYGYTF. The genes are TRBV12-3 or TRBV12-4 and TRBJ1-2; a weak D match, TRBD1 (6 bases). V lost 7 bases to trimming and J lost 2 bases, with 11 bases between them. CDR3 length: 13 residues.

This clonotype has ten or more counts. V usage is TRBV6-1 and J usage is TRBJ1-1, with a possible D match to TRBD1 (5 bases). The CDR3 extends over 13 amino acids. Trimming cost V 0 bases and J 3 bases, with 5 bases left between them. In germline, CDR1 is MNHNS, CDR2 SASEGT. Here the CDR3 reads CASSEAGHTEAFF. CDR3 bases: TGTGCCAGCAGTGAAGCGGGGCACACTGAAGCTTTCTTT.

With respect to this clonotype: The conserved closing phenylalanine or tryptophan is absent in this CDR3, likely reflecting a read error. The CDR3 region is CSVEQSGGRTGAFS. For the CDR3, the DNA is TGCAGCGTTGAACAATCGGGTGGAAGGACTGGAGCTTTCTCT. This chain connects TRBV29-1 to TRBJ1-1; the D is unclear. The CDR3 length is 14 residues. Germline lookup yields CDR1 SQVTM and CDR2 ANQGSEA.